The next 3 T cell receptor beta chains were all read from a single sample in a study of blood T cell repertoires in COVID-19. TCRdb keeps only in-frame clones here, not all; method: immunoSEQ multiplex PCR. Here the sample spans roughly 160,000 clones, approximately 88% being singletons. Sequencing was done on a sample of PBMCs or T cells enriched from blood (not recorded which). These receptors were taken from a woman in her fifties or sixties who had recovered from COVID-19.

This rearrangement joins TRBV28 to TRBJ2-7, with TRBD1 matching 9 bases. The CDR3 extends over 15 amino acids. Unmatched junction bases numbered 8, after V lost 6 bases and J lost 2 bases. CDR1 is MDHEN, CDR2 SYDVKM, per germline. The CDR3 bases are TGTGCCAGCAGCTCGGACAGGGGCGTCACCTACGAGCAGTACTTC. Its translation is CASSSDRGVTYEQYF.

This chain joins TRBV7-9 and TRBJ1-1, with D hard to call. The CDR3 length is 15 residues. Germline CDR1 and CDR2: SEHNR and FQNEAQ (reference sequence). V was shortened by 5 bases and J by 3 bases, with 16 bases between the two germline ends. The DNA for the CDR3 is TGTGCCAGCAGCCACAAACTCGACTGGGACACTGAAGCTTTCTTT. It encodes CASSHKLDWDTEAFF.

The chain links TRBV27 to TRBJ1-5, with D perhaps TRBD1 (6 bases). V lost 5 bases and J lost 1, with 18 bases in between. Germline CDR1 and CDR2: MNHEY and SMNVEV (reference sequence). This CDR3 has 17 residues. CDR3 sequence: CASSPRPTGISNQPQHF. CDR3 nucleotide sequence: TGTGCCAGCAGTCCCCGACCTACAGGGATCAGCAATCAGCCCCAGCATTTT.